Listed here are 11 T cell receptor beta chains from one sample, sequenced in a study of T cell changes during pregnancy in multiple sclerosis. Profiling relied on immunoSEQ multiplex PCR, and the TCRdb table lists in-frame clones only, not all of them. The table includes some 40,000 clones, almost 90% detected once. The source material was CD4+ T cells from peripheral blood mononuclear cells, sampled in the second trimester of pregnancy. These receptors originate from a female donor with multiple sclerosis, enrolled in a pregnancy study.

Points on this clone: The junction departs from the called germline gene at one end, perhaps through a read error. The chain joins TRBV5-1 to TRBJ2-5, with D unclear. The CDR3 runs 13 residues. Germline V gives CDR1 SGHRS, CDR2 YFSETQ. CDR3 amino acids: CASRFLQQETQYF. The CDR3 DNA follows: TGCGCCAGCCGCTTCCTCCAGCAAGAGACCCAGTACTTC.

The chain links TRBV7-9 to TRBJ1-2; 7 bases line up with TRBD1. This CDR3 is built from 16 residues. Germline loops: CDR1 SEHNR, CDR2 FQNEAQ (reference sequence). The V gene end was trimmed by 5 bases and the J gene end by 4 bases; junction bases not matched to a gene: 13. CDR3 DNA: TGTGCCAGCAGCACCGACAGGGCCGGGGTGGGCTATGGCTACACCTTC. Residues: CASSTDRAGVGYGYTF. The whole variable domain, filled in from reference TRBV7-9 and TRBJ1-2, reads DTGVSQNPRHKITKRGQNVTFRCDPISEHNRLYWYRQTLGQGPEFLTYFQNEAQLEKSRLLSDRFSAERPKGSFSTLEIQRTEQGDSAMYLCASSTDRAGVGYGYTFGSGTRLTVV.

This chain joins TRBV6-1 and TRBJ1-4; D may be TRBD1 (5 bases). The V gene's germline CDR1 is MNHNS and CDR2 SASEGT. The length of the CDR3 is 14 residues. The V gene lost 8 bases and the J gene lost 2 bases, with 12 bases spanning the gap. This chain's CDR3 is CASRQLGTNEKLFF. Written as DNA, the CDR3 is TGTGCCAGCCGACAGCTCGGGACTAATGAAAAACTGTTTTTT.

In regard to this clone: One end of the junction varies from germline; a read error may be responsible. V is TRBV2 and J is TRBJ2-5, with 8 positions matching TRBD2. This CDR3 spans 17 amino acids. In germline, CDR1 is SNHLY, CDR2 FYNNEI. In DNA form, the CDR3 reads TGTGCCAGCAGCGAAGGGGGGGGCGGGAGGAGGGGAGAGACCCAGTACTTC. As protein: CASSEGGGGRRGETQYF.

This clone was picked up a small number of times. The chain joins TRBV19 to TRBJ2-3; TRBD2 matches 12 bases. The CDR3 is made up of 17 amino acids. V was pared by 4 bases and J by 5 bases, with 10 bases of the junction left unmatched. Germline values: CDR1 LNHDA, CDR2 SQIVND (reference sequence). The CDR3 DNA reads TGTGCCAGTAGTAACCGACTAGCGGGAGTAATAGGAGATACGCAGTATTTT. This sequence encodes CASSNRLAGVIGDTQYF.

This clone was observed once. CDR3 sequence: CASSRDSNDKLFF. CDR3 DNA: TGTGCCAGCAGCCGGGACAGCAACGACAAACTGTTTTTT. The gene calls are TRBV28 and TRBJ1-4; TRBD1 matches at 7 bases. The CDR3 is 13 residues long. Trimming took 6 bases from V and 11 from J; bases not matched to a gene: 9. Germline CDR1 reads MDHEN; CDR2 reads SYDVKM.

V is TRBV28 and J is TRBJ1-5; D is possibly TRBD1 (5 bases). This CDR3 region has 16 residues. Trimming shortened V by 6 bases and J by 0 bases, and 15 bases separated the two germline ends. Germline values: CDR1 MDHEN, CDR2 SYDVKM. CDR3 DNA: TGTGCCAGCAGCCCCTCTGGCAGGGATAGCAATCAGCCCCAGCATTTT. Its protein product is CASSPSGRDSNQPQHF.

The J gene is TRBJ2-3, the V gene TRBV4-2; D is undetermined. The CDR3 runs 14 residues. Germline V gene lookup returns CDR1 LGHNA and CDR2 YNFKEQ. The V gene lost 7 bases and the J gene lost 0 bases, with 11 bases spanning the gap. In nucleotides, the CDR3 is TGTGCCAGCAAGAGGTCCGCTAGCACAGATACGCAGTATTTT. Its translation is CASKRSASTDTQYF.

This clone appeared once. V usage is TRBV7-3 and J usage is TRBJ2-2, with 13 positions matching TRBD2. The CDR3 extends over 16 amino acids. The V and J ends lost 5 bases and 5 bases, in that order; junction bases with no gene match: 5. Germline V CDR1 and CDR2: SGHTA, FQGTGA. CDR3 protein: CASSQGLAGATGELFF. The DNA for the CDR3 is TGTGCCAGCAGCCAAGGACTAGCGGGAGCTACCGGGGAGCTGTTTTTT.

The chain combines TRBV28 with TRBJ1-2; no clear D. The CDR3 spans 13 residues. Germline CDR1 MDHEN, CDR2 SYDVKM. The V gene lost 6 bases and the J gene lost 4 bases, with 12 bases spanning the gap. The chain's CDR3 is CASSSDSPYGYTF. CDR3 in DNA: TGTGCCAGCAGCTCGGACTCGCCCTATGGCTACACCTTC.

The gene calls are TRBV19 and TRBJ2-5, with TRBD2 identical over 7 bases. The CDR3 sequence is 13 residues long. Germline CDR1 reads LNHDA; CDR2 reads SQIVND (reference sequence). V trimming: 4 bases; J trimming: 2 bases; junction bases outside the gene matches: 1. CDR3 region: CASSRTRQETQYF. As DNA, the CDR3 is TGTGCCAGTAGTAGGACTAGGCAAGAGACCCAGTACTTC. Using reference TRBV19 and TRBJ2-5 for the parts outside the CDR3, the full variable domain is DGGITQSPKYLFRKEGQNVTLSCEQNLNHDAMYWYRQDPGQGLRLIYYSQIVNDFQKGDIAEGYSVSREKKESFPLTVTSAQKNPTAFYLCASSRTRQETQYFGPGTRLLVL.